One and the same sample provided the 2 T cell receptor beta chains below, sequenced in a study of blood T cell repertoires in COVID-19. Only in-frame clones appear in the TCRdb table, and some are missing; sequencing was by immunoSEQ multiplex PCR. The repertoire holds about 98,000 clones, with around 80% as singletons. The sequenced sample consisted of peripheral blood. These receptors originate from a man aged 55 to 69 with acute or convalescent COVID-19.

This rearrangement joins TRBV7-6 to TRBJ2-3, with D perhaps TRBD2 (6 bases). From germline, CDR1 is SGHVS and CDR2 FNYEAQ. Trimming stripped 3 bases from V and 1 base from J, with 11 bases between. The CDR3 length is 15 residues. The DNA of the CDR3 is TGTGCCAGCAGCTTGGGCGGGATCCGCACAGATACGCAGTATTTT. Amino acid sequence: CASSLGGIRTDTQYF.

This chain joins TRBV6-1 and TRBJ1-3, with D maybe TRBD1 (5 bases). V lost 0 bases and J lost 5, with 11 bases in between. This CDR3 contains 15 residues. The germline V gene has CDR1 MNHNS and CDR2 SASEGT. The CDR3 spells CASSEAGGHRNTIYF. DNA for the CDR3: TGTGCCAGCAGTGAAGCGGGAGGACATCGAAACACCATATATTTT.